This section outlines one TCR beta chain sequence together with its context. Its target is unknown. The data are from a study of blood T cells in healthy people across ages. Overall study findings and caveats: When set beside aged donors, long-lived donors presented more naive CD4+ cells and higher diversity.

Germline loops: CDR1 SQVTM, CDR2 ANQGSEA. This CDR3 spans 11 amino acids. Trimming took 8 bases from V and 6 from J, leaving 13 bases between them. Next came a second PCR, run for about 6 to 12 cycles, which used a sample-barcoded 5' primer along with a J-beta primer mix. One entry per CDR3 protein, called by TCRdb with MiXCR from the 5' RACE reads. The sample contains about a million distinct CDR3 sequences, around 49% of which appear only once. This receptor was identified in a man aged 25-45 years in good health. V is TRBV29-1 and J is TRBJ1-2; D is uncertain. What was sequenced was blood. CDR3 protein: CSLAGVNGYTF. The CDR3 DNA is TGCAGCCTTGCTGGAGTAAATGGCTACACCTTC. Full variable domain (missing parts from reference TRBV29-1 and TRBJ1-2): SAVISQKPSRDICQRGTSLTIQCQVDSQVTMMFWYRQQPGQSLTLIATANQGSEATYESGFVIDKFPISRPNLTFSTLTVSNMSPEDSSIYLCSLAGVNGYTFGSGTRLTVV.